This TCR beta chain was sequenced in a study of blood T cell repertoires in COVID-19. This CDR3 contains 14 residues. Germline V lookup: CDR1 SNHLY, CDR2 FYNNEI. V was shortened by 4 bases and J by 0 bases, with 9 bases between the two germline ends. Some clones are missing from TCRdb's copy, which holds only in-frame ones; the method was immunoSEQ multiplex PCR. The table lists roughly 250,000 clones, roughly 88% of them singletons, with about 2.1% in the top ten. The chain employs TRBV2 and TRBJ1-2, with a weak D call TRBD1 (5 bases). What was sequenced was PBMCs or T cells enriched from blood (not recorded which). The TCR was taken from a woman aged 40 to 50 with acute COVID-19. The CDR3 DNA follows: TGTGCCAGCAGTGGGACAACAGCTAACTATGGCTACACCTTC. It codes for CASSGTTANYGYTF.